This T cell receptor (beta chain) came from a study of cytomegalovirus exposure and HLA in healthy donors. As for the study in general: The 95 to 150 validation repertoires, a later analysis reported, used the same platform as the roughly 610 first-cohort repertoires. Broader study findings: Researchers catalogued roughly 150 TCR beta chains as cytomegalovirus-associated. The tendency of first-cohort TCR clusters to co-occur in the 110 or so validation repertoires emerged from a later analysis.

Trimming shortened V by 1 base and J by 8 bases, and 15 bases separated the two germline ends. Germline V gene sequence: CDR1 SGHDT, CDR2 YYEEEE. The CDR3 extends over 14 amino acids. It was the approximately 120-subject validation cohort, separate from the approximately 700-subject first cohort, to which the donors belonged. TCRdb's table, derived via immunoSEQ multiplex PCR, lists solely in-frame clones and lacks some. The repertoire consists of 100,000 to 150,000 clones, with roughly 95% occurring once and the leading ten covering around 1.7%. Concerning this clone itself: Its target is unknown.

This clonotype was obtained from a man younger than 30 in good health and CMV-seronegative. The chain couples TRBV5-6 to TRBJ1-1; tentatively, D is TRBD1 (6 bases). The sample comprised PBMCs. CDR3 nucleotide sequence: TGTGCCAGCAGCTTGTCGGGGGGCCAGGTGGAAGCTTTCTTT. It yields the protein CASSLSGGQVEAFF.